This TCR beta chain was sequenced during a study of blood T cells in healthy people across ages. It was with a sample-barcoded 5' primer and a J-beta primer mix that a second PCR of roughly 7 to 12 cycles was run. Each sample yielded at least 3 million CDR3-containing paired-end reads. TCRdb re-analysed the 5' RACE reads in MiXCR, keeping a single row per CDR3 protein. The sample holds about 1.8 million distinct CDR3 sequences, around half seen once. This clonotype originated in a woman between 40 and 55 years old in good health. The sample comprised blood.

The CDR3 nucleotides are TGTGCCAGCAGGTCCGCACAGGGATTAAGCTACGAGCAGTACTTC. Encoded protein: CASRSAQGLSYEQYF. The chain recombines TRBV6-5 with TRBJ2-7; the D gene is possibly TRBD1 (6 bases). The CDR3 is 15 amino acids. CDR1 and CDR2 (germline): MNHEY, SVGAGI. Trimming removed 6 bases from V and 3 bases from J, with 18 bases in between.